Described below is a single TCR beta chain sequence and its context. What it binds is unknown. RNA was extracted and reverse transcribed into cDNA as the sequencing template. Clones were read by immunoSEQ multiplex PCR, and TCRdb kept only the in-frame ones, dropping some. The sample lists 90,000 to 150,000 clones, more than 45% occurring once. The treatment was: oral pan-JAK inhibitor, 5-10 mg twice daily. Sorting from PBMCs produced CD4+ and CD8+ T cells. This entry comes from a study of CD8+ T cells in alopecia areata. The wider study: Patients remained on tofacitinib for 6 to 18 months and then went 6 months without it.

Germline-derived CDR1 and CDR2 are SQVTM and ANQGSEA. Trimming stripped 7 bases from V and 0 bases from J, with 12 bases between. The CDR3 is made up of 13 amino acids. Whole-study findings and limits: Persistence in scalp and blood during tofacitinib was observed for many expanded lesional clones. Relative to normal scalp, lesional scalp, especially alopecia totalis/universalis, showed higher clonality.

This sequence was found in a human donor with alopecia areata. Sequencing used CD4+ T cells sorted from blood, obtained at week 4, from a patient treated with tofacitinib. This chain uses TRBV29-1 with TRBJ1-1; D is perhaps TRBD1 (6 bases). CDR3 nucleotide sequence: TGCAGCGCAGGACAGCTTTTGAACACTGAAGCTTTCTTT. As protein: CSAGQLLNTEAFF.